The 19 T cell receptor beta chains presented below share a single source sample, sequenced in a study of blood T cell repertoires in COVID-19. TCRdb's copy holds only in-frame clones and misses some; the assay was immunoSEQ multiplex PCR. Found here are hundreds of thousands of clones, around nine tenths of them singletons; the top ten hold around 10%. Sequenced sample: peripheral blood. Source of these receptors: a woman in her 30s with COVID-19, enrolled during active disease.

V usage is TRBV7-9 and J usage is TRBJ1-1, with TRBD1 matching over 10 bases. The CDR3 spans 14 residues. Germline-derived CDR1 and CDR2 are SEHNR and FQNEAQ (reference sequence). V was clipped by 10 bases and J by 8 bases; unmatched bases: 13. CDR3 loop: CATGTGASLPEAFF. The CDR3 coding sequence is TGTGCCACCGGGACAGGGGCGTCCCTCCCGGAAGCTTTCTTT. Together with reference TRBV7-9 and TRBJ1-1, the CDR3 gives the full variable domain: DTGVSQNPRHKITKRGQNVTFRCDPISEHNRLYWYRQTLGQGPEFLTYFQNEAQLEKSRLLSDRFSAERPKGSFSTLEIQRTEQGDSAMYLCATGTGASLPEAFFGQGTRLTVV.

This clone has only one observation. This sequence joins TRBV4-1 and TRBJ1-6; TRBD1 might be the D (6 bases). V was cut by 0 bases and J by 2 bases, with 20 bases left in between. Germline lookup yields CDR1 MGHRA and CDR2 YSYEKL. The CDR3 runs to 20 residues. The CDR3 region has the DNA TGCGCCAGCAGCCAAGATGTGGGCAGGGGATTAAGGACCTATAATTCACCCCTCCACTTT. Translated: CASSQDVGRGLRTYNSPLHF.

The chain is built from TRBV5-1 and TRBJ1-6, with 7 bases that match TRBD1. The ends lost 8 bases at V and 6 bases at J; junction bases unmatched: 2. CDR3 length equals 12 residues. CDR1 and CDR2 from the germline V gene are SGHRS and YFSETQ. The CDR3 protein is CASGDSNSPLHF. CDR3 in DNA: TGCGCCAGTGGGGACAGTAATTCACCCCTCCACTTT.

V and J are TRBV5-6 and TRBJ1-2; TRBD1 is a possible D gene (6 bases). The germline V gene encodes CDR1 SGHDT and CDR2 YYEEEE. The length of the CDR3 is 13 residues. V was cut by 4 bases and J by 3 bases, with 10 bases left in between. The CDR3 is CASSRTDHYGYTF. The DNA of the CDR3 is TGTGCCAGCAGCCGGACAGATCACTATGGCTACACCTTC.

The gene calls are TRBV19 and TRBJ2-1; 8 bases agree with TRBD2. Germline V gene sequence: CDR1 LNHDA, CDR2 SQIVND (reference sequence). The CDR3 loop spans 17 amino acids. V dropped 0 bases and J dropped 4; count of bases not matched to a gene: 8. The CDR3 bases are TGTGCCAGTAGTATAGAGGGCCCGGGGGGGACGTACAATGAGCAGTTCTTC. As protein: CASSIEGPGGTYNEQFF. The full variable domain, in which reference TRBV19 and TRBJ2-1 provide the parts outside the CDR3, is DGGITQSPKYLFRKEGQNVTLSCEQNLNHDAMYWYRQDPGQGLRLIYYSQIVNDFQKGDIAEGYSVSREKKESFPLTVTSAQKNPTAFYLCASSIEGPGGTYNEQFFGPGTRLTVL.

This rearrangement joins TRBV14 to TRBJ1-1; TRBD1 might be the D (6 bases). CDR1 and CDR2 (germline): SGHDN, FVKESK. This CDR3 has 14 residues. Trimming took 3 bases from V and 7 from J, leaving 15 bases between them. The CDR3 is CASSQQDWDNEAFF. DNA for the CDR3: TGTGCCAGCAGCCAGCAGGACTGGGACAATGAAGCTTTCTTT.

The DNA of the CDR3 is TGTGCCATCAGCAGTTCAGAGGGACAGGGCCACGAGCAGTACTTC. This translates into CAISSSEGQGHEQYF. The chain has TRBV10-3 and TRBJ2-7; 9 nucleotides line up with TRBD1. This CDR3 comprises 15 residues. From germline, CDR1 is ENHRY and CDR2 SYGVKD. V gave up 6 bases and J gave up 5 bases; unmatched junction bases: 11.

The rearrangement links TRBV6-1 to TRBJ2-7, with TRBD1 identical over 8 bases. Germline CDR1 and CDR2: MNHNS and SASEGT. This CDR3 spans 14 amino acids. J was trimmed by 5 bases and V by 2 bases; bases with no gene match: 5. Here the CDR3 DNA reads TGTGCCAGCAGTGAACAGGGGGCGTCCGACGAGCAGTACTTC. It is translated as CASSEQGASDEQYF.

This clone was observed once. The chain recombines TRBV7-2 with TRBJ1-4, with D possibly matching TRBD1 (5 bases). V lost 5 bases and J lost 0, with 13 bases in between. The CDR3 totals 16 residues. Germline V lookup: CDR1 SGHTA, CDR2 FQGNSA. This CDR3 reads CASSLVGVSTNEKLFF. CDR3 coding DNA: TGTGCCAGCAGCCTTGTAGGGGTCTCAACTAATGAAAAACTGTTTTTT.

This clone was counted only a few times. The chain links TRBV28 to TRBJ1-4, with D tentatively TRBD1 (6 bases). Germline V gives CDR1 MDHEN, CDR2 SYDVKM. V lost 6 bases to trimming and J lost 4 bases, with 15 bases between them. The CDR3 consists of 15 residues. The CDR3 DNA follows: TGTGCCAGCAGCCGAGGGGGGGCGGATAATGAAAAACTGTTTTTT. Protein sequence: CASSRGGADNEKLFF.

CDR3 residues: CASSQDNSEKLFF. The CDR3, as DNA: TGTGCCAGCAGCCAAGACAACAGCGAAAAACTGTTTTTT. The V gene is TRBV12-3 or TRBV12-4, the J gene TRBJ1-4; D is undetermined. The CDR3 has 13 residues. Between the trimmed V and J ends, which lost 6 bases and 8 bases, there was a span of 13 bases.

The CDR3 loop is CASSESGDRANYGYTF. The CDR3 nucleotides read TGTGCCAGCAGTGAGTCAGGGGATCGGGCTAACTATGGCTACACCTTC. This chain joins TRBV2 and TRBJ1-2, with D possibly matching TRBD1 (6 bases). V was pared by 3 bases and J by 0 bases, with 14 bases between. CDR1 SNHLY and CDR2 FYNNEI come from the germline V gene. This CDR3 comprises 16 residues.

V gene TRBV6-5 combines with J gene TRBJ2-5, with D tentatively TRBD1 (6 bases). Germline CDR1 is MNHEY and CDR2 is SVGAGI. This CDR3 comprises 15 residues. Trimming shortened V by 6 bases and J by 2 bases, and 16 bases separated the two germline ends. This chain's CDR3 is CASRKQGWWQETQYF. The CDR3 coding sequence is TGTGCCAGCAGAAAGCAGGGGTGGTGGCAAGAGACCCAGTACTTC.

The chain joins TRBV6-6 to TRBJ1-1; weak D call: TRBD1 (6 bases). CDR1 is MNHNY and CDR2 is SVGAGI in the germline V gene (reference sequence). The CDR3 runs to 16 residues. V dropped 0 bases and J dropped 4 bases, with 15 bases sitting between them. The CDR3 is CASSYSISRQATEAFF. The CDR3 coding sequence is TGTGCCAGCAGTTACTCGATATCTCGACAGGCCACTGAAGCTTTCTTT.

V gene TRBV7-6 combines with J gene TRBJ2-7, with D possibly matching TRBD1 (5 bases). Germline assignment: CDR1 SGHVS and CDR2 FNYEAQ. V was cut by 4 bases and J by 1 base, with 20 bases left in between. The length of the CDR3 is 17 residues. This chain's CDR3 is CASSWVLGGAASYEQYF. The CDR3 nucleotides read TGTGCCAGCAGCTGGGTCTTAGGTGGGGCAGCATCCTACGAGCAGTACTTC.

The CDR3, as DNA: TGTGCCAGTAGTATCTCGGGGTCACCCCTCCACTTT. Translating it yields CASSISGSPLHF. The rearrangement links TRBV19 to TRBJ1-6; D gene uncertain. The CDR3 covers 12 residues. Germline V CDR1 and CDR2: LNHDA, SQIVND (reference sequence). Trimming removed 3 bases at V and 10 bases at J, with 7 bases between.

The V call is TRBV7-9, the J call TRBJ2-5, with D maybe TRBD1 (6 bases). The CDR3 runs to 14 residues. Germline lookup yields CDR1 SEHNR and CDR2 FQNEAQ (reference sequence). The V and J ends lost 3 bases and 2 bases respectively, with 10 bases between them. The CDR3 loop is CASSFSGVQETQYF. CDR3 coding DNA: TGTGCCAGCAGCTTTTCAGGGGTTCAAGAGACCCAGTACTTC.

The chain joins TRBV5-1 to TRBJ1-4; a weak D match, TRBD1 (6 bases). V lost 2 bases and J lost 0, with 11 bases in between. CDR1 SGHRS and CDR2 YFSETQ come from the germline V gene. CDR3 length equals 16 residues. The DNA for the CDR3 is TGCGCCAGCAGCTTACAGGGAGGGCCAACTAATGAAAAACTGTTTTTT. This encodes CASSLQGGPTNEKLFF.

The chain joins TRBV5-6 to TRBJ2-3, with TRBD1 matching 7 bases. Unmatched junction bases numbered 4, after V lost 3 bases and J lost 0 bases. The germline V gene has CDR1 SGHDT and CDR2 YYEEEE. This CDR3 is 15 amino acids long. CDR3 in DNA: TGTGCCAGCAGCTCGGACAGGACTAGCACAGATACGCAGTATTTT. This translates into CASSSDRTSTDTQYF.